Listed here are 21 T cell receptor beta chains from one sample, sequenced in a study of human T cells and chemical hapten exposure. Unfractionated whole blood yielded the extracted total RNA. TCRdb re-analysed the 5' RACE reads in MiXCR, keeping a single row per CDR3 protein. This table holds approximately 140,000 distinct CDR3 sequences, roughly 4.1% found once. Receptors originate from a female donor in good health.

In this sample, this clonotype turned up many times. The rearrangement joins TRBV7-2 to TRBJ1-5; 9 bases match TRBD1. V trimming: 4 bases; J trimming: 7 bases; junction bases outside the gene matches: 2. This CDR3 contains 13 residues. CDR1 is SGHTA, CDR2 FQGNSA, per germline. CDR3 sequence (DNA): TGTGCCAGCAGCTCCGGGACAGGGCAGCCCCAGCATTTT. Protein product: CASSSGTGQPQHF.

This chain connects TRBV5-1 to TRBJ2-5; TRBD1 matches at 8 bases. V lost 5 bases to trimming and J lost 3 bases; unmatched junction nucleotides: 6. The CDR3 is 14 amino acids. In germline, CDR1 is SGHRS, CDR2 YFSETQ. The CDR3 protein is CASRRQGMEETQYF. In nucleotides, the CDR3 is TGCGCCAGCAGGCGACAGGGGATGGAAGAGACCCAGTACTTC.

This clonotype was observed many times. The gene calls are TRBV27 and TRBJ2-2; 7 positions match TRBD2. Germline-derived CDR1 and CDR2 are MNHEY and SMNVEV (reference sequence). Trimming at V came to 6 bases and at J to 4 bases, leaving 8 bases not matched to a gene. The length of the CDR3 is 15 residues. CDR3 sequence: CASSRPGTTTGELFF. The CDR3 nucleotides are TGTGCCAGCAGCCGTCCCGGGACTACCACCGGGGAGCTGTTTTTT.

CDR3 sequence (DNA): TGCAGTGCTAGCTTACGGGACCACCGCTACAATGAGCAGTTCTTC. This gives the protein CSASLRDHRYNEQFF. The chain couples TRBV20-1 to TRBJ2-1; either TRBD1 or TRBD2 may supply D (5 bases each). Germline V gives CDR1 DFQATT, CDR2 SNEGSKA (reference sequence). Trimming removed 3 bases at V and 3 bases at J, with 15 bases between. The CDR3 runs 15 residues.

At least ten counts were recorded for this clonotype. The CDR3 DNA reads as TGTGCCAGTACCGACCCAGGGGGTTTATATGGCTACACCTTC. This sequence encodes CASTDPGGLYGYTF. This sequence joins TRBV19 and TRBJ1-2; 7 bases are a match to TRBD1. This CDR3 has 14 amino acids. Germline trimming cut 7 bases from V and 5 bases from J; bases unmatched to any gene: 10. The germline V gene encodes CDR1 LNHDA and CDR2 SQIVND (reference sequence).

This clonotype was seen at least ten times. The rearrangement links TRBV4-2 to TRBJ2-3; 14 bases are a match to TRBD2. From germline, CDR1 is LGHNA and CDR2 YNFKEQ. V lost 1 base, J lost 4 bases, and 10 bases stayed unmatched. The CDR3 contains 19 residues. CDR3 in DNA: TGTGCCAGCAGCCAAGCAGTACGGACTAGCGGGGGGCCTGCAGATACGCAGTATTTT. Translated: CASSQAVRTSGGPADTQYF.

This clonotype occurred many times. CDR3 region: CSRSSGAGGTQYF. In DNA, the CDR3 is TGCAGTCGTTCGTCCGGAGCGGGAGGGACCCAGTACTTC. The J gene is TRBJ2-5, the V gene TRBV20-1; TRBD2 matches 9 bases. V dropped 8 bases and J dropped 7; count of bases not matched to a gene: 11. Germline-derived CDR1 and CDR2 are DFQATT and SNEGSKA (reference sequence). The CDR3 is 13 amino acids.

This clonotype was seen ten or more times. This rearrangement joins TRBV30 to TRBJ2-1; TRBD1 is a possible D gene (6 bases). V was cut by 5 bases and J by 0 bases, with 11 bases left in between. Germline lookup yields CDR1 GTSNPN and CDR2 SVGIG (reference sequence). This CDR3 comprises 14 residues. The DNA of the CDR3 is TGTGCCTGGTTGGACAGATTCTCCTACAATGAGCAGTTCTTC. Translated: CAWLDRFSYNEQFF.

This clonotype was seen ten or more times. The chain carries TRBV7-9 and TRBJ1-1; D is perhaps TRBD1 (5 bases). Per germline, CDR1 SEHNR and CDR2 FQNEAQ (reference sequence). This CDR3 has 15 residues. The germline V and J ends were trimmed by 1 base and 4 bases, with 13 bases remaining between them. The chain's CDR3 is CASSLEGRAGTEAFF. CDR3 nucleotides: TGTGCCAGCAGCTTAGAGGGCAGGGCTGGCACTGAAGCTTTCTTT.

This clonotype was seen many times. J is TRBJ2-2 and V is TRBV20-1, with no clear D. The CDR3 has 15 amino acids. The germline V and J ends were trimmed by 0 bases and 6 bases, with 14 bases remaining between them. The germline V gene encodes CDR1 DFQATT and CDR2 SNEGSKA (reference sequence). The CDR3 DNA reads TGCAGTGCTAGAGATCCCAGAGGTAGTGCCGGGGAGCTGTTTTTT. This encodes CSARDPRGSAGELFF.

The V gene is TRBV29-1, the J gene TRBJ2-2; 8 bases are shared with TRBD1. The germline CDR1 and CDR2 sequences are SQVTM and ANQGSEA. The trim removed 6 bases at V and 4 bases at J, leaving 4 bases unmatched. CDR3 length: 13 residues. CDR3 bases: TGCAGCGTCCGGACAGGGAGCACCGGGGAGCTGTTTTTT. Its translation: CSVRTGSTGELFF.

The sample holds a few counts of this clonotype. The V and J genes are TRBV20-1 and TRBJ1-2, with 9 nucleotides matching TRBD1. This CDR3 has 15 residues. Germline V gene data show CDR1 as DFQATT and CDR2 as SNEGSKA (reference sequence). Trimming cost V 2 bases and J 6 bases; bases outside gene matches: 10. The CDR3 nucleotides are TGCAGTGCTAGAAAGGACAGGGGTTTGAACGATGGCTACACCTTC. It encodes CSARKDRGLNDGYTF.

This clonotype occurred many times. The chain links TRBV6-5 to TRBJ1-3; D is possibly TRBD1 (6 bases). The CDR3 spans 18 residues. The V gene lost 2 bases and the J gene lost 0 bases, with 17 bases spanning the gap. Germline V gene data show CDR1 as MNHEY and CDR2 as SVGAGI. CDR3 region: CASSYGTGGRGSGNTIYF. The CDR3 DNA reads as TGTGCCAGCAGTTACGGGACCGGGGGGCGCGGCTCTGGAAACACCATATATTTT.

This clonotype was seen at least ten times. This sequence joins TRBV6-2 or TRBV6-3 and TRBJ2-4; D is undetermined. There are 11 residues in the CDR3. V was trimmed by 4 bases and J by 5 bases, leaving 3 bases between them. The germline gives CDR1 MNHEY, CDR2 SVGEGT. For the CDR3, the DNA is TGTGCCAGCAGTTCCCAAAACATTCAGTACTTC. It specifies CASSSQNIQYF.

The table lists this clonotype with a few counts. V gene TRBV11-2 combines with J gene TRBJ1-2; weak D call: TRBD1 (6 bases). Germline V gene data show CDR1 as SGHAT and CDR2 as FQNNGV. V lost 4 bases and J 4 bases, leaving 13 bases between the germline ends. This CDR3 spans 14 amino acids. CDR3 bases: TGTGCCAGCAGCTCCCGACAGGTTAGCTATGGCTACACCTTC. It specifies CASSSRQVSYGYTF.

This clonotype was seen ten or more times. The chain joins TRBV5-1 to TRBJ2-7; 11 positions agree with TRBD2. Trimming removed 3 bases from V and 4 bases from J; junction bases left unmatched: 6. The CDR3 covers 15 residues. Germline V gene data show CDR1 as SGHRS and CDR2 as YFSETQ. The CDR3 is CASSSTTSGGYEQYF. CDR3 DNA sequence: TGCGCCAGCAGCTCCACCACTAGCGGGGGTTACGAGCAGTACTTC.

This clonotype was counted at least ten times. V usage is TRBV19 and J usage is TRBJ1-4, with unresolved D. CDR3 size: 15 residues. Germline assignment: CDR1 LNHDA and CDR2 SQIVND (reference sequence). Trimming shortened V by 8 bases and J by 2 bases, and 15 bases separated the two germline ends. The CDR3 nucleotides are TGTGCCAGTGCGACGGGGATACTCACTAATGAAAAACTGTTTTTT. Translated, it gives CASATGILTNEKLFF.

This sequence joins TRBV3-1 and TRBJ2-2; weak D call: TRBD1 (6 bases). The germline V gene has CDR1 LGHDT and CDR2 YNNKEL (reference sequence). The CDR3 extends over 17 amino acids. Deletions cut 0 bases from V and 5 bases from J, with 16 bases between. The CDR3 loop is CASSQDRGRGWTGELFF. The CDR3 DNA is TGTGCCAGCAGCCAAGATCGCGGCAGGGGATGGACCGGGGAGCTGTTTTTT.

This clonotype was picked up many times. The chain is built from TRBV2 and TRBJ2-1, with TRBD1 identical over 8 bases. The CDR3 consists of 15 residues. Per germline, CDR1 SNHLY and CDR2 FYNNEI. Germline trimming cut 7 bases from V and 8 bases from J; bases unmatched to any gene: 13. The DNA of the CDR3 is TGTGCCAGCACCGAGTATCAGGGGGCGGTTGATGAGCAGTTCTTC. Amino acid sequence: CASTEYQGAVDEQFF.

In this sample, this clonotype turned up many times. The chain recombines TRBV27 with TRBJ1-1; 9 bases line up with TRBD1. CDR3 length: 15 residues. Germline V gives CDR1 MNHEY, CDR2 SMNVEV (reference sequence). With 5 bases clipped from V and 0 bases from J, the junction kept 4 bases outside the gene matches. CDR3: CASSPWDRVNTEAFF. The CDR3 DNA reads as TGTGCCAGCAGTCCGTGGGACAGGGTGAACACTGAAGCTTTCTTT.

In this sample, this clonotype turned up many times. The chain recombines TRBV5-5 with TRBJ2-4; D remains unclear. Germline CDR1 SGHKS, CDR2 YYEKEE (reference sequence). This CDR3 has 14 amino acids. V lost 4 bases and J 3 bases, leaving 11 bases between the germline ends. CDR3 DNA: TGTGCCAGCAGCGACGACACCTACAAAAACATTCAGTACTTC. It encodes CASSDDTYKNIQYF.